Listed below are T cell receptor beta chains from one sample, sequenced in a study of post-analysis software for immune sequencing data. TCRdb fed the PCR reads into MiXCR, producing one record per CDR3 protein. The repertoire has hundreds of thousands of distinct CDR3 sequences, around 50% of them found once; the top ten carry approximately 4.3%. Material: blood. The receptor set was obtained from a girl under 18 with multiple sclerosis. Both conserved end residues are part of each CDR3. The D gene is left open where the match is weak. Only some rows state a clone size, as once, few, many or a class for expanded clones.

CDR3 DNA: TGTGCCAGCATGAGGCGGGGGAACACTGAAGCTTTCTTT
CDR3 protein: CASMRRGNTEAFF
V gene: TRBV6-2/TRBV6-3
D gene: NA
J gene: TRBJ1-1
clone size: NA

CDR3 DNA: TGCAGCGTGAGGCGGACAGACTACGAGCAGTACTTC
CDR3 protein: CSVRRTDYEQYF
V gene: TRBV29-1
D gene: NA
J gene: TRBJ2-7
clone size: NA

CDR3 DNA: TGCAGTGCTAGAGATCTCAGGGGGCCCCCTTCTAATCAGCCCCAGCATTTT
CDR3 protein: CSARDLRGPPSNQPQHF
V gene: TRBV20-1
D gene: TRBD1
J gene: TRBJ1-5
clone size: NA

CDR3 DNA: TGCGCCAGCAGCCGAGAGGAGGGGATCAGGGCCAAAAACATTCAGTACTTC
CDR3 protein: CASSREEGIRAKNIQYF
V gene: TRBV5-1
D gene: NA
J gene: TRBJ2-4
clone size: few

CDR3 DNA: TGCAGTGCTACGCCCACGAGAACCCGGACTGGTCTCGGGGATACGCAGTATTTT
CDR3 protein: CSATPTRTRTGLGDTQYF
V gene: TRBV20-1
D gene: NA
J gene: TRBJ2-3
clone size: few

CDR3 DNA: TGTGCCAGCAGCCCGACCGGGATACTGGGAACTGAAGCTTTCTTT
CDR3 protein: CASSPTGILGTEAFF
V gene: TRBV9
D gene: NA
J gene: TRBJ1-1
clone size: NA

CDR3 DNA: TGCAGCGTTGAAGGAGGATTAGGGCGACTAGCGGACCACAATGAGCAGTTCTTC
CDR3 protein: CSVEGGLGRLADHNEQFF
V gene: TRBV29-1
D gene: TRBD2
J gene: TRBJ2-1
clone size: NA

CDR3 DNA: TGTGCCAGCAGTTTAGCGCCGCGGACTGCGTTCAATGAGCAGTTCTTC
CDR3 protein: CASSLAPRTAFNEQFF
V gene: TRBV12-3/TRBV12-4
D gene: NA
J gene: TRBJ2-1
clone size: NA

CDR3 DNA: TGCGCCAGCAGCTTGGAGGGGGGTAGGGACACTGAAGCTTTCTTT
CDR3 protein: CASSLEGGRDTEAFF
V gene: TRBV5-1
D gene: NA
J gene: TRBJ1-1
clone size: few

CDR3 DNA: TGTGCCAGCAGCTTATCAGGGCTAGGGAAAGATACGCAGTATTTT
CDR3 protein: CASSLSGLGKDTQYF
V gene: TRBV7-2
D gene: NA
J gene: TRBJ2-3
clone size: NA

CDR3 DNA: TGCAGCGTTCAGGCAGGCGGGGCCAACGTCCTGACTTTC
CDR3 protein: CSVQAGGANVLTF
V gene: TRBV29-1
D gene: NA
J gene: TRBJ2-6
clone size: few

CDR3 DNA: TGTGCCAGCAGTGAACTTGGACAGGGGTCACAAGAGACCCAGTACTTC
CDR3 protein: CASSELGQGSQETQYF
V gene: TRBV25-1
D gene: TRBD1
J gene: TRBJ2-5
clone size: NA

CDR3 DNA: TGTGCTAGTGGTTTCGGGACAGCAAATTCACCCCTCCACTTT
CDR3 protein: CASGFGTANSPLHF
V gene: TRBV12-5
D gene: TRBD1
J gene: TRBJ1-6
clone size: NA

CDR3 DNA: TGCAGCGTTGGTGGCAGCAACTATGGCTACACCTTC
CDR3 protein: CSVGGSNYGYTF
V gene: TRBV29-1
D gene: NA
J gene: TRBJ1-2
clone size: few

CDR3 DNA: TGCAGTGCTAGCCCGGTGGCGGAAGCCTACGAGCAGTACTTC
CDR3 protein: CSASPVAEAYEQYF
V gene: TRBV20-1
D gene: NA
J gene: TRBJ2-7
clone size: NA

CDR3 DNA: TGCGCCAGCAGCTTAGAGTGGAACATTCAGTACTTC
CDR3 protein: CASSLEWNIQYF
V gene: TRBV5-1
D gene: NA
J gene: TRBJ2-4
clone size: NA

CDR3 DNA: TGTGCCAGCAGTTTTTTCGTGGGTTACGAGCAGTACTTC
CDR3 protein: CASSFFVGYEQYF
V gene: TRBV27
D gene: NA
J gene: TRBJ2-7
clone size: few

CDR3 DNA: TGTGCCAGCAGCCAAAGGGGGCTAGCGGGACATTCCTCTCTCTACGAGCAGTACTTC
CDR3 protein: CASSQRGLAGHSSLYEQYF
V gene: TRBV4-2
D gene: TRBD2
J gene: TRBJ2-7
clone size: few

CDR3 DNA: TGTGCCAGCAGCTTAGAAGGGTCCACAAGGCAGTTCTTC
CDR3 protein: CASSLEGSTRQFF
V gene: TRBV7-2
D gene: NA
J gene: TRBJ2-1
clone size: NA

CDR3 DNA: TGTGCCGTCCGGACAGGGGGCTATGGCTACACCTTC
CDR3 protein: CAVRTGGYGYTF
V gene: TRBV27
D gene: TRBD1
J gene: TRBJ1-2
clone size: NA

CDR3 DNA: TGTGCCAGCAGCCAACCCGGGACTAGCGGGAGGACCCAAGAGACCCAGTACTTC
CDR3 protein: CASSQPGTSGRTQETQYF
V gene: TRBV3-1
D gene: TRBD2
J gene: TRBJ2-5
clone size: NA

CDR3 DNA: TGTGCCAGCAAAGGGAATCTTCCCCCCTACGAGCAGTACTTC
CDR3 protein: CASKGNLPPYEQYF
V gene: TRBV9
D gene: NA
J gene: TRBJ2-7
clone size: NA

CDR3 DNA: TGTGCCAGCAGCTTAGCCAGGGCTGGGACCCAGTACTTC
CDR3 protein: CASSLARAGTQYF
V gene: TRBV11-2
D gene: NA
J gene: TRBJ2-5
clone size: few

CDR3 DNA: TGTGCCAGCAGCTTAGAGCAGCGGGGTACCGGGGAGCTGTTTTTT
CDR3 protein: CASSLEQRGTGELFF
V gene: TRBV7-8
D gene: TRBD2
J gene: TRBJ2-2
clone size: few

CDR3 DNA: TGCAGTGCTAGAGACTTACAGACAGGCCAAGAGACCCAGTACTTC
CDR3 protein: CSARDLQTGQETQYF
V gene: TRBV20-1
D gene: NA
J gene: TRBJ2-5
clone size: few

CDR3 DNA: TGCGCCAGCAGCTTGGAGGTATGGCAGGGGGCTTACGGGCAGTACTTC
CDR3 protein: CASSLEVWQGAYGQYF
V gene: TRBV5-1
D gene: TRBD1
J gene: TRBJ2-5
clone size: NA

CDR3 DNA: TGTGCCAGCAGTTTAACGGGGGCCAACGAGCAGTACTTC
CDR3 protein: CASSLTGANEQYF
V gene: TRBV12-3/TRBV12-4
D gene: NA
J gene: TRBJ2-7
clone size: NA

CDR3 DNA: TGCAGTGCTAGAGATGTCGTAGGGCCATCCTACGAGCAGTACTTC
CDR3 protein: CSARDVVGPSYEQYF
V gene: TRBV20-1
D gene: NA
J gene: TRBJ2-7
clone size: NA

CDR3 DNA: TGCAGTGCTAGACTAGCGGGAGGCTTAGATACGCAGTATTTT
CDR3 protein: CSARLAGGLDTQYF
V gene: TRBV20-1
D gene: TRBD2
J gene: TRBJ2-3
clone size: few

CDR3 DNA: TGTGCCAGCAGCTTTGATGCCTTCCCAGGCTCTGGGGCCAACGTCCTGACTTTC
CDR3 protein: CASSFDAFPGSGANVLTF
V gene: TRBV11-2
D gene: NA
J gene: TRBJ2-6
clone size: NA